The sequence of this TCR beta chain was determined in a study of CD8 T cells in ankylosing spondylitis. Study observations and caveats: A TCR beta motif of under ten highly homologous variants appeared characteristic of ankylosing spondylitis blood. Significant enrichment of disease-linked clones was reportedly seen in matched ankylosing spondylitis synovial fluid.

This clonotype has more than one count but fewer than ten. Its antigen is not known. Trimming cost V 5 bases and J 5 bases; bases outside gene matches: 9. This CDR3 region has 16 residues. Germline V gene sequence: CDR1 SGHAT, CDR2 FQNNGV. Generation of TCR beta libraries employed quantitative 5'-RACE incorporating molecular barcodes. TCRdb re-analysed the 5' RACE reads in MiXCR, keeping a single row per CDR3 protein. This sample yields 450,000 or so distinct CDR3 sequences, of which roughly 25% are seen a single time; 0.75% to 0.9% belongs to the top ten. The sequence came from a male donor with ankylosing spondylitis. Sequencing was performed on blood, either unsorted or a sorted T cell fraction (not recorded which). The V and J genes are TRBV11-2 and TRBJ2-2; TRBD1 agrees at 9 bases. The CDR3 nucleotides are TGTGCCAGCAGCCTACGAAGGACAGGGGTTACCGGGGAGCTGTTTTTT. This translates into CASSLRRTGVTGELFF. The variable domain in full, with the rest retrieved from reference TRBV11-2 and TRBJ2-2, is EAGVAQSPRYKIIEKRQSVAFWCNPISGHATLYWYQQILGQGPKLLIQFQNNGVVDDSQLPKDRFSAERLKGVDSTLKIQPAKLEDSAVYLCASSLRRTGVTGELFFGEGSRLTVL.